One and the same sample provided the 21 T cell receptor beta chains below, sequenced in a study of early T cells in non-severe SARS-CoV-2 infection. TCRdb re-derived calls from the 5' RACE reads in MiXCR, one entry per CDR3 protein. The data contain roughly 40,000 distinct CDR3 sequences, around 6.9% of them singletons. Material: whole blood. The source is an adult who was a healthcare worker with PCR-confirmed SARS-CoV-2 infection or an uninfected control (not recorded which).

Concerning this clonotype itself: This may stem from a read error, because a much larger clone lies one nucleotide away. This chain links TRBV5-1 with TRBJ2-5; 7 bases are shared with TRBD2. Per germline, CDR1 SGHRS and CDR2 YFSETQ. The CDR3 has 11 residues. CDR3 region: CASSWGGTQHF. CDR3 coding DNA: TGCGCCAGCAGCTGGGGGGGGACCCAGCACTTC. Looking up the rest from reference TRBV5-1 and TRBJ2-5 gives the full variable domain: KAGVTQTPRYLIKTRGQQVTLSCSPISGHRSVSWYQQTPGQGLQFLFEYFSETQRNKGNFPGRFSGRQFSNSRSEMNVSTLELGDSALYLCASSWGGTQHFGPGTRLLVL.

The chain links TRBV7-8 to TRBJ2-7, with a weak D call TRBD2 (5 bases). Germline CDR1 is SGHVS and CDR2 is FQNEAQ. This CDR3 spans 13 amino acids. V lost 3 bases, J lost 5 bases, and 11 bases lay in between. The CDR3 spells CASSFTRVHEQYF. The CDR3, as DNA: TGTGCCAGCAGCTTTACGCGGGTCCACGAGCAGTACTTC.

This clonotype was detected a few times. The chain joins TRBV12-3 or TRBV12-4 to TRBJ2-7; D unresolved. Trimming cost V 7 bases and J 2 bases, with 15 bases left between them. The CDR3 runs to 14 residues. CDR3 DNA: TGTGCCAGCACCCATACCGTCACTCCCTACGAGCAGTACTTC. The encoded protein is CASTHTVTPYEQYF.

This chain joins TRBV29-1 and TRBJ2-3; no firm D call. Trimming removed 7 bases from V and 5 bases from J, with 13 bases in between. Germline values: CDR1 SQVTM, CDR2 ANQGSEA. The CDR3 consists of 12 residues. The CDR3 coding sequence is TGCAGCGCCCGGACCCCGGGAGATACGCAGTATTTT. Its protein is CSARTPGDTQYF.

The chain uses TRBV27 and TRBJ1-4; 8 bases line up with TRBD1. The J segment lost 8 bases and the V segment lost 6 bases, leaving 11 bases of the junction unmatched. This CDR3 spans 15 amino acids. In germline, CDR1 is MNHEY, CDR2 SMNVEV (reference sequence). Written as DNA, the CDR3 is TGTGCCAGCAGCCCAATTGACAGGGGAGGGGAAAAACTGTTTTTT. Translated, it gives CASSPIDRGGEKLFF. The complete variable domain, with remaining parts taken from reference TRBV27 and TRBJ1-4, reads EAQVTQNPRYLITVTGKKLTVTCSQNMNHEYMSWYRQDPGLGLRQIYYSMNVEVTDKGDVPEGYKVSRKEKRNFPLILESPSPNQTSLYFCASSPIDRGGEKLFFGSGTQLSVL.

This clonotype was counted at least ten times. The rearrangement uses TRBV12-3 or TRBV12-4 and TRBJ1-4; the D gene is possibly TRBD1 (6 bases). V lost 4 bases and J 6 bases, leaving 9 bases between the germline ends. The length of the CDR3 is 13 residues. CDR3 amino acids: CASSSTGDEKLFF. The CDR3 DNA reads TGTGCCAGCAGTTCGACAGGAGATGAAAAACTGTTTTTT.

The chain has TRBV13 and TRBJ2-2; D uncertain. Germline CDR1 PRHDT, CDR2 FYEKMQ (reference sequence). The CDR3 contains 14 residues. Trimming removed 5 bases at V and 1 base at J, with 8 bases between. The CDR3 DNA reads as TGTGCCAGCAGCACCGTTGGGAACACCGGGGAGCTGTTTTTT. This translates into CASSTVGNTGELFF.

This clonotype was seen ten or more times. The CDR3 region is CASSSTGVTQETQYF. The CDR3 nucleotides are TGCGCCAGCAGCTCCACAGGGGTTACCCAAGAGACCCAGTACTTC. V usage is TRBV5-1 and J usage is TRBJ2-5; 7 bases are a match to TRBD1. CDR1 is SGHRS, CDR2 YFSETQ, per germline. The V and J ends lost 3 bases and 1 base, in that order; junction bases with no gene match: 6. The CDR3 length is 15 residues.

This clonotype appeared many times. The rearrangement uses TRBV20-1 and TRBJ2-3; TRBD2 matches at 8 bases. CDR3 length equals 15 residues. The germline V gene encodes CDR1 DFQATT and CDR2 SNEGSKA (reference sequence). V shed 6 bases, J shed 4 bases, and the junction held 12 bases outside the gene matches. CDR3 sequence: CSAGKTSDISDTQYF. The DNA of the CDR3 is TGCAGTGCGGGAAAGACTAGCGATATCTCAGATACGCAGTATTTT.

This clonotype was counted at least ten times. The chain is built from TRBV29-1 and TRBJ1-2, with a weak D call TRBD1 (5 bases). The CDR3 totals 13 residues. CDR1 SQVTM and CDR2 ANQGSEA come from the germline V gene. V was shortened by 5 bases and J by 4 bases, with 14 bases between the two germline ends. DNA for the CDR3: TGCAGCGTTTCCCCCCTTGGGGGCTATGGCTACACCTTC. Translated: CSVSPLGGYGYTF. Full variable domain (missing parts from reference TRBV29-1 and TRBJ1-2): SAVISQKPSRDICQRGTSLTIQCQVDSQVTMMFWYRQQPGQSLTLIATANQGSEATYESGFVIDKFPISRPNLTFSTLTVSNMSPEDSSIYLCSVSPLGGYGYTFGSGTRLTVV.

The chain has TRBV19 and TRBJ2-4; 8 bases fit TRBD2. With 7 bases clipped from V and 2 bases from J, the junction kept 7 bases outside the gene matches. The CDR3 runs 15 residues. Germline V gene data show CDR1 as LNHDA and CDR2 as SQIVND (reference sequence). The CDR3 DNA is TGTGCCAGTAAAGCGGGAGACAACACCAAAAACATTCAGTACTTC. As protein: CASKAGDNTKNIQYF.

This clonotype was counted ten times or more. The rearrangement joins TRBV14 to TRBJ2-1, with D unclear. This CDR3 comprises 15 residues. Germline values: CDR1 SGHDN, CDR2 FVKESK. V was trimmed by 3 bases and J by 7 bases, leaving 16 bases between them. CDR3 protein: CASSHGSPRRNEQFF. CDR3 bases: TGTGCCAGCAGCCACGGGTCCCCGAGACGAAATGAGCAGTTCTTC.

In its sample, this clonotype was seen many times. CDR3 residues: CASSHLSGVYEQYF. The DNA of the CDR3 is TGTGCCAGCAGCCATCTCAGCGGAGTATACGAGCAGTACTTC. The chain recombines TRBV7-9 with TRBJ2-7, with D perhaps TRBD2 (5 bases). CDR3 length equals 14 residues. CDR1 SEHNR and CDR2 FQNEAQ come from the germline V gene (reference sequence). Trimming removed 5 bases from V and 4 bases from J, with 15 bases in between.

This clonotype was picked up a small number of times. The chain recombines TRBV5-1 with TRBJ2-5; weak D call: TRBD1 (6 bases). CDR1 SGHRS and CDR2 YFSETQ come from the germline V gene. V lost 0 bases and J 3 bases, leaving 15 bases between the germline ends. The CDR3 has 16 residues. CDR3 DNA sequence: TGCGCCAGCAGCTTGGGCCACAGGGAAACGAAAGAGACCCAGTACTTC. This codes for CASSLGHRETKETQYF. The variable domain in full, completed from reference TRBV5-1 and TRBJ2-5, reads KAGVTQTPRYLIKTRGQQVTLSCSPISGHRSVSWYQQTPGQGLQFLFEYFSETQRNKGNFPGRFSGRQFSNSRSEMNVSTLELGDSALYLCASSLGHRETKETQYFGPGTRLLVL.

This clonotype was recorded at least ten times. The V gene is TRBV5-1, the J gene TRBJ2-5; D not resolved. This CDR3 has 12 amino acids. V lost 4 bases, J lost 1 base, and 5 bases lay in between. Looked up from germline, CDR1 is SGHRS and CDR2 is YFSETQ. The CDR3 loop reads CASSTTQETQYF. The CDR3 DNA follows: TGCGCCAGCAGCACAACCCAAGAGACCCAGTACTTC.

Ten or more counts support this clonotype. The chain combines TRBV15 with TRBJ1-5; D not resolved. This CDR3 has 14 amino acids. CDR1 is LNHNV and CDR2 is YYDKDF in the germline V gene (reference sequence). Trimming left V 4 bases short and J 1 base short, with 8 bases between. The CDR3 DNA follows: TGTGCCACCAGCAAAGGGAACAGCAATCAGCCCCAGCATTTT. Protein: CATSKGNSNQPQHF.

Many counts were recorded for this clonotype. CDR3 residues: CSARVGSYYEQYF. DNA of the CDR3: TGCAGTGCTAGAGTCGGCAGTTACTACGAGCAGTACTTC. The J gene is TRBJ2-7, the V gene TRBV20-1; D gene uncertain. The CDR3 is 13 amino acids. V was cut by 1 base and J by 3 bases, with 10 bases left in between. Germline values: CDR1 DFQATT, CDR2 SNEGSKA (reference sequence).

This clonotype was counted only a few times. This chain connects TRBV2 to TRBJ2-5; TRBD2 might be the D (6 bases). Trimming left V 7 bases short and J 2 bases short, with 17 bases between. Germline loops: CDR1 SNHLY, CDR2 FYNNEI. This CDR3 has 15 amino acids. The CDR3 DNA follows: TGTGCCAGCACCCCCTGGAGGGCGGGACAAGAGACCCAGTACTTC. Residues: CASTPWRAGQETQYF.

There are many counts of this clonotype. This chain joins TRBV5-1 and TRBJ2-3; 12 bases match TRBD2. CDR1 and CDR2 (germline): SGHRS, YFSETQ. The CDR3 covers 16 residues. The trim removed 2 bases at V and 8 bases at J, leaving 9 bases unmatched. The CDR3 protein is CASSLGLAGPGGTQYF. In DNA, the CDR3 is TGCGCCAGCAGCTTAGGACTAGCGGGGCCCGGCGGTACGCAGTATTTT.

This sequence joins TRBV20-1 and TRBJ2-1, with D maybe TRBD2 (5 bases). V lost 0 bases to trimming and J lost 0 bases, with 12 bases between them. CDR1 DFQATT and CDR2 SNEGSKA come from the germline V gene (reference sequence). This CDR3 contains 16 residues. The CDR3 DNA reads TGCAGTGCTAGAGAGAGGACTCCGAGCTCCTACAATGAGCAGTTCTTC. Its translation: CSARERTPSSYNEQFF.

This clonotype has more than one count but fewer than ten. V is TRBV19 and J is TRBJ2-2; D is ambiguous. Germline lookup yields CDR1 LNHDA and CDR2 SQIVND (reference sequence). Trimming took off 3 bases at V and 4 bases at J, with 3 bases between the two ends. The CDR3 length is 12 residues. CDR3 bases: TGTGCCAGTAGTATGGGCACCGGGGAGCTGTTTTTT. Protein product: CASSMGTGELFF.